The clone carrying this T cell receptor (beta chain) ranks as medium-sized in terms of frequency. The data derive from a study of T cell clusters in autoimmune cytopenias. TRB rearrangements were amplified by touch-down multiplex PCR with mixed TRB-A/B primers. TCRdb re-called the multiplex PCR reads; one entry per CDR3 protein, DNA not given. In all, the sample yields thousands of distinct CDR3 sequences. CDR3 length: 13 residues. Germline-derived CDR1 and CDR2 are GTSNPN and SVGIG (reference sequence). Each sample's input was roughly 250 ng genomic DNA, 30,000 to 45,000 genome equivalents. The sequence came from a human donor with an autoimmune cytopenia or autoimmune hepatitis (not recorded which). This chain connects TRBV30 to TRBJ1-6. What was sequenced was peripheral blood. CDR3 region: CAWSGTQNSPLHF.